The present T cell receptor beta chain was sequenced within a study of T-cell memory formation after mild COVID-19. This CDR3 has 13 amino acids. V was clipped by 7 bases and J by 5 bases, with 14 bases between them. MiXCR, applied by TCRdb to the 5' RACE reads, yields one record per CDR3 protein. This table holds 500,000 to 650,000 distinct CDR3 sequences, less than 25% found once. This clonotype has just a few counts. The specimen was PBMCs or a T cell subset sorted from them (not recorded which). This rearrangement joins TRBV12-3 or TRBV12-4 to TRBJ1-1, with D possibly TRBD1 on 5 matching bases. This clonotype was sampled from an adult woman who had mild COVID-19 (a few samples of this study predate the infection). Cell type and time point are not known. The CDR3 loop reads CASKPTGYTEAFF. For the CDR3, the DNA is TGTGCCAGCAAGCCCACAGGTTATACTGAAGCTTTCTTT.